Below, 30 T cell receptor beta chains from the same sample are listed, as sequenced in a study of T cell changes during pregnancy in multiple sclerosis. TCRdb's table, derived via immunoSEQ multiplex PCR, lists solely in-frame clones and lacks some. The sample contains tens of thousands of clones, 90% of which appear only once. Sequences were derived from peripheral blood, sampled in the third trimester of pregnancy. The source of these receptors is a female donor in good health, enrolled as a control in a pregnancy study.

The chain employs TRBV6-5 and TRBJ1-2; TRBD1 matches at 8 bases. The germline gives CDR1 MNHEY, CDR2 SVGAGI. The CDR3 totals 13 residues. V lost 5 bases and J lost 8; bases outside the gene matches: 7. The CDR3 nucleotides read TGTGCCAGCAGTCCCCGGACAGGGCGAGGCTACACCTTC. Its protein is CASSPRTGRGYTF.

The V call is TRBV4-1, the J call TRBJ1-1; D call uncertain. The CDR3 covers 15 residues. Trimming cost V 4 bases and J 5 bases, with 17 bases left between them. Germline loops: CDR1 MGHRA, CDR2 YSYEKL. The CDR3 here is CASSLSLVGGTEAFF. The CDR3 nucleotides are TGCGCCAGCAGCCTTTCCCTAGTCGGAGGGACTGAAGCTTTCTTT.

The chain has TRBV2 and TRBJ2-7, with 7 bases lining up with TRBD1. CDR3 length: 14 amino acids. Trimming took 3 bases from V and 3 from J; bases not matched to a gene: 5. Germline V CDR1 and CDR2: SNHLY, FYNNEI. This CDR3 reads CASSDTGVVYEQYF. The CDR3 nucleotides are TGTGCCAGCAGTGATACAGGGGTTGTCTACGAGCAGTACTTC.

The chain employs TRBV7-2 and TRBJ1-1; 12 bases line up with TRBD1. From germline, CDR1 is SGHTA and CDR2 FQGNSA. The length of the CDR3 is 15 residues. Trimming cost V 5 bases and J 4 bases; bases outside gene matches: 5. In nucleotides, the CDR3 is TGTGCCAGCAGCCTAATGGGACAGGGGGCCACTGAAGCTTTCTTT. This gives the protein CASSLMGQGATEAFF.

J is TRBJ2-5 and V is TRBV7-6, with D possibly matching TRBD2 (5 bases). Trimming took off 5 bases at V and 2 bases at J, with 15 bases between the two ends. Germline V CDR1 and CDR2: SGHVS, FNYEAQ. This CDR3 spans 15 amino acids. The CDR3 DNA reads TGTGCCAGCAGCCCCGGAGGTGGGGTGCAAGAGACCCAGTACTTC. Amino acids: CASSPGGGVQETQYF.

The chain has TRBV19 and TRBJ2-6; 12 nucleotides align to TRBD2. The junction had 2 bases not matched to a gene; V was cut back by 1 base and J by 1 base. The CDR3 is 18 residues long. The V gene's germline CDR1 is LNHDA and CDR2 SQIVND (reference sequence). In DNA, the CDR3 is TGTGCCAGTAGTATAGCTAGCGGGAGGGCTTCTGGGGCCAACGTCCTGACTTTC. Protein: CASSIASGRASGANVLTF.

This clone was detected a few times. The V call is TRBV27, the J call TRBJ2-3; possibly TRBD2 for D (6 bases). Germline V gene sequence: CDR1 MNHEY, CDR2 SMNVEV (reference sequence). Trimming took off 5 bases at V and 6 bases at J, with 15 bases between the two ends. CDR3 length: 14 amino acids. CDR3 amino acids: CASSPTRLVDTQYF. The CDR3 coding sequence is TGTGCCAGCAGTCCAACCCGACTAGTGGATACGCAGTATTTT.

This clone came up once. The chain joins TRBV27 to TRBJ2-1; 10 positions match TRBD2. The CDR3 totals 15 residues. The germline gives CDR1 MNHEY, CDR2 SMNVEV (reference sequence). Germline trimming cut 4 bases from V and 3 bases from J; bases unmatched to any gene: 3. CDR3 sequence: CASSSGLADYNEQFF. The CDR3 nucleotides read TGTGCCAGCAGTTCCGGACTAGCGGACTACAATGAGCAGTTCTTC.

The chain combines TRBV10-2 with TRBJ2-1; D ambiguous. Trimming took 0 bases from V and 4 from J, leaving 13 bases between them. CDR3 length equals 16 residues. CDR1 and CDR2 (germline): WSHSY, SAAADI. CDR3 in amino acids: CASSESITGPYNEQFF. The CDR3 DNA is TGCGCCAGCAGTGAGTCGATTACCGGTCCATACAATGAGCAGTTCTTC.

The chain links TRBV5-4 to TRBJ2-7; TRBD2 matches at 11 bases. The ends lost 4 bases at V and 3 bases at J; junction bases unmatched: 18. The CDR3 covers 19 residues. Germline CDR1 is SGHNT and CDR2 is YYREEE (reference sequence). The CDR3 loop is CASSGGASGRSQAFYEQYF. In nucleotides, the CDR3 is TGTGCCAGCAGCGGGGGGGCTAGCGGGAGGTCACAGGCATTCTACGAGCAGTACTTC.

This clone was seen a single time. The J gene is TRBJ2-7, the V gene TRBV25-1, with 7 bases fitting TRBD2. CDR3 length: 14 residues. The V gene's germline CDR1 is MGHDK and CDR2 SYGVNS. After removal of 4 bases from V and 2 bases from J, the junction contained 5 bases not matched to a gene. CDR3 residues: CASSAGGLPYEQYF. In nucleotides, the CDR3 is TGTGCCAGCAGTGCGGGGGGTCTCCCCTACGAGCAGTACTTC.

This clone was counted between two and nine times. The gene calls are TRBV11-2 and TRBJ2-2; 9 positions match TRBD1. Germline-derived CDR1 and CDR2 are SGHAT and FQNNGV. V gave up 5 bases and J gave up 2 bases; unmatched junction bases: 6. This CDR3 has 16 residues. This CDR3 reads CASSRRTGDNTGELFF. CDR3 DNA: TGTGCCAGCAGCCGTAGGACAGGGGATAACACCGGGGAGCTGTTTTTT.

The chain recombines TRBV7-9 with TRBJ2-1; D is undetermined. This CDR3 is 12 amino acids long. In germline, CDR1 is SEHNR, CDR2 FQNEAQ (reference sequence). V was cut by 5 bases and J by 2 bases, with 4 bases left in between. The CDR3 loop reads CASSPAYNEQFF. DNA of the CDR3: TGTGCCAGCAGCCCCGCCTACAATGAGCAGTTCTTC.

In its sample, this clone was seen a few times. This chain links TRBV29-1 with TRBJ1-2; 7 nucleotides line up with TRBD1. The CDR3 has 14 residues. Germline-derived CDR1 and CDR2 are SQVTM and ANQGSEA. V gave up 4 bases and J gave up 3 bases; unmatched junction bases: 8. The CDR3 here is CSVVLTGRDYGYTF. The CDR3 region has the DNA TGCAGCGTTGTTTTGACAGGGCGAGACTATGGCTACACCTTC.

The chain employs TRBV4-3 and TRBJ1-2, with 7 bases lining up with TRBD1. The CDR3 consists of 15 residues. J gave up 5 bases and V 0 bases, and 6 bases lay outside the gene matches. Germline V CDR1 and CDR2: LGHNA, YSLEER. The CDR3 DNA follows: TGCGCCAGCAGCCAAGATACAGGGGAGGCTTATGGCTACACCTTC. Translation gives CASSQDTGEAYGYTF.

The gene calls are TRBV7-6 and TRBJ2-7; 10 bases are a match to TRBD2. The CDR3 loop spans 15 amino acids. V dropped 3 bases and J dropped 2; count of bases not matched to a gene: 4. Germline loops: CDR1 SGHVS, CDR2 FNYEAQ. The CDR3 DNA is TGTGCCAGCAGCTTGCTTAGCGGGGGGCCCTACGAGCAGTACTTC. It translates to CASSLLSGGPYEQYF.

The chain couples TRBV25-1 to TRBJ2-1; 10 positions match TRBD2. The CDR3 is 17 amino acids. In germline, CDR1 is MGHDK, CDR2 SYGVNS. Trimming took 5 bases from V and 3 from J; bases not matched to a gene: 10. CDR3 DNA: TGTGCCAGCAGTCCCTCGGCCAGACTAGCGGGCTACAATGAGCAGTTCTTC. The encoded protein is CASSPSARLAGYNEQFF. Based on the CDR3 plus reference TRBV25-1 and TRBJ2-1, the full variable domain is EADIYQTPRYLVIGTGKKITLECSQTMGHDKMYWYQQDPGMELHLIHYSYGVNSTEKGDLSSESTVSRIRTEHFPLTLESARPSHTSQYLCASSPSARLAGYNEQFFGPGTRLTVL.

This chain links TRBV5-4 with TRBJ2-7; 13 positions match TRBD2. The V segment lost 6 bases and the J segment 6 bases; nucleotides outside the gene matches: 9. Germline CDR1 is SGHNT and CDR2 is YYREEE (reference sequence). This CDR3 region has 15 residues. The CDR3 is CASTPGLAGVGEQYF. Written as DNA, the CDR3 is TGTGCCAGCACTCCAGGACTAGCGGGAGTCGGCGAGCAGTACTTC.

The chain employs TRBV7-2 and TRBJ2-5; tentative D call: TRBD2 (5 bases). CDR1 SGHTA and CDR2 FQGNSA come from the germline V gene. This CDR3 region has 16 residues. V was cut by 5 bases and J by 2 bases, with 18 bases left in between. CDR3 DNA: TGTGCCAGCAGCCCGCGGACTGTAGGACGTCAAGAGACCCAGTACTTC. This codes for CASSPRTVGRQETQYF.

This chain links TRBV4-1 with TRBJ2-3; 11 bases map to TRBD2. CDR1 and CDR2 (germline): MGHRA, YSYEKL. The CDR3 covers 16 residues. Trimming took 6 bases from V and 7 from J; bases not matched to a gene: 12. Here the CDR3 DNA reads TGCGCCAGCAGTCAACTTATAGCGGGGGGGCCAAATACGCAGTATTTT. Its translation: CASSQLIAGGPNTQYF.

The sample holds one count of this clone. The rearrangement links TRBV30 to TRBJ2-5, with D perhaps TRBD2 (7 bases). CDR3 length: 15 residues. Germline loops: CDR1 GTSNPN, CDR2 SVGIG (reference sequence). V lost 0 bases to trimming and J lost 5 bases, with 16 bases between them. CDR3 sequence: CAWSVRRGAGETQYF. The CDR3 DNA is TGTGCCTGGAGTGTACGTCGGGGGGCCGGGGAGACCCAGTACTTC.

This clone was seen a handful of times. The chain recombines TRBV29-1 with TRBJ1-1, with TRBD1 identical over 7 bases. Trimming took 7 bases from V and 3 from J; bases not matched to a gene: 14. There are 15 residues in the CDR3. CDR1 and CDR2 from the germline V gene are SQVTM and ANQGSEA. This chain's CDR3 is CSAFIWTGKDTEAFF. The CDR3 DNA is TGCAGCGCCTTCATCTGGACAGGAAAAGACACTGAAGCTTTCTTT.

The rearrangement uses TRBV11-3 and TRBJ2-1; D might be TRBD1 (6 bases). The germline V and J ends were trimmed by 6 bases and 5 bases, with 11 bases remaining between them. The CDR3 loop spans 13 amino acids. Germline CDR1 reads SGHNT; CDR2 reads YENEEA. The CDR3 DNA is TGTGCCAGCAGAGCTGGGGACAACAATGAGCAGTTCTTC. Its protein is CASRAGDNNEQFF. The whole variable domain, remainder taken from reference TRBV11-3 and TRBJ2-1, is EAGVVQSPRYKIIEKKQPVAFWCNPISGHNTLYWYLQNLGQGPELLIRYENEEAVDDSQLPKDRFSAERLKGVDSTLKIQPAELGDSAVYLCASRAGDNNEQFFGPGTRLTVL.

CDR3 coding DNA: TGCGCCAGCAGCCAAGATCACCTAGTGACCTCCTACGAGCAGTACTTC. This translates into CASSQDHLVTSYEQYF. The V and J genes are TRBV4-3 and TRBJ2-7; D is unresolved. This CDR3 contains 16 residues. Between the trimmed V and J ends, which lost 0 bases and 0 bases, there was a span of 12 bases. Germline V gene sequence: CDR1 LGHNA, CDR2 YSLEER.

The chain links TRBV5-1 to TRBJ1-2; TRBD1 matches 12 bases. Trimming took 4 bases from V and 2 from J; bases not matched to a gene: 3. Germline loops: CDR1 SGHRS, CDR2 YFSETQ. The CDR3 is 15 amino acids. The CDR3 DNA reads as TGCGCCAGCAGCCCGGGACAGGGGGCGAACTATGGCTACACCTTC. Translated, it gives CASSPGQGANYGYTF.

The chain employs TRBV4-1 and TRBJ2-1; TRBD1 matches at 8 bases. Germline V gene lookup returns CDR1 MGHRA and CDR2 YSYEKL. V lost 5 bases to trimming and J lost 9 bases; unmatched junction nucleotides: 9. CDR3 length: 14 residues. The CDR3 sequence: CASSTPGQVTEQFF. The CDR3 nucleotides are TGCGCCAGCAGCACGCCGGGACAGGTCACTGAGCAGTTCTTC.

The CDR3 region has the DNA TGTGCCAGCAGCTTGACAGCCACTACAACTAATGAAAAACTGTTTTTT. Encoded protein: CASSLTATTTNEKLFF. The J gene is TRBJ1-4, the V gene TRBV13; D possibly corresponds to TRBD1 (5 bases). The germline gives CDR1 PRHDT, CDR2 FYEKMQ (reference sequence). V was shortened by 3 bases and J by 0 bases, with 11 bases between the two germline ends. This CDR3 has 16 amino acids.

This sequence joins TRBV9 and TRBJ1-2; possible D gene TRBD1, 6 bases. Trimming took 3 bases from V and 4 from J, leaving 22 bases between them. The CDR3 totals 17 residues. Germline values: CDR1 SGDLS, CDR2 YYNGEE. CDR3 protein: CASSAPQFGTRTYGYTF. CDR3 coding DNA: TGTGCCAGCAGCGCCCCCCAGTTCGGGACAAGGACCTATGGCTACACCTTC.

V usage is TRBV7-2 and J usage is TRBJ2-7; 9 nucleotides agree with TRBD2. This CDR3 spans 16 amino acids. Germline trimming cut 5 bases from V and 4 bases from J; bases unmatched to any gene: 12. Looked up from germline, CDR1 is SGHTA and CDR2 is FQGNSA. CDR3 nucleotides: TGTGCCAGCAGCATCTTAGCGGGGGCGTCTACGTACGAGCAGTACTTC. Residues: CASSILAGASTYEQYF.

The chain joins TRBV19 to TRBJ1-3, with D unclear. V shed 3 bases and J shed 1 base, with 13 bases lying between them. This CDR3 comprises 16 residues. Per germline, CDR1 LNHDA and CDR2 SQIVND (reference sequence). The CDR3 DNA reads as TGTGCCAGTAGTATTCGGGAGACGGGGTCTGGAAACACCATATATTTT. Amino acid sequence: CASSIRETGSGNTIYF. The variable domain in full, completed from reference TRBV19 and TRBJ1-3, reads DGGITQSPKYLFRKEGQNVTLSCEQNLNHDAMYWYRQDPGQGLRLIYYSQIVNDFQKGDIAEGYSVSREKKESFPLTVTSAQKNPTAFYLCASSIRETGSGNTIYFGEGSWLTVV.